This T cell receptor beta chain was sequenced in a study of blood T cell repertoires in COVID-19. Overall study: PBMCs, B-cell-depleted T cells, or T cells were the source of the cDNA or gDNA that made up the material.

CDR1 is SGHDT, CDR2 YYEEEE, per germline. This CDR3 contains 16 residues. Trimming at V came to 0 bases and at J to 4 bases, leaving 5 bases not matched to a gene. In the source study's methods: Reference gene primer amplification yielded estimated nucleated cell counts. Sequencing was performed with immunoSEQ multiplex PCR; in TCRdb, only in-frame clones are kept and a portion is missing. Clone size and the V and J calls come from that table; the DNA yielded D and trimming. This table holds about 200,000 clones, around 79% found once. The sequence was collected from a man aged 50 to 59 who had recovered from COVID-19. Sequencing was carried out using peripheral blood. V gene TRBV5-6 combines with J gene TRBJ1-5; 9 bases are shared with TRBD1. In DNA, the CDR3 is TGTGCCAGCAGCTTGGGCCCGGGACAGGGTAATCAGCCCCAGCATTTT. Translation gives CASSLGPGQGNQPQHF. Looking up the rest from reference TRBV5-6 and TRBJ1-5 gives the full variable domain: DAGVTQSPTHLIKTRGQQVTLRCSPKSGHDTVSWYQQALGQGPQFIFQYYEEEERQRGNFPDRFSGHQFPNYSSELNVNALLLGDSALYLCASSLGPGQGNQPQHFGDGTRLSIL.